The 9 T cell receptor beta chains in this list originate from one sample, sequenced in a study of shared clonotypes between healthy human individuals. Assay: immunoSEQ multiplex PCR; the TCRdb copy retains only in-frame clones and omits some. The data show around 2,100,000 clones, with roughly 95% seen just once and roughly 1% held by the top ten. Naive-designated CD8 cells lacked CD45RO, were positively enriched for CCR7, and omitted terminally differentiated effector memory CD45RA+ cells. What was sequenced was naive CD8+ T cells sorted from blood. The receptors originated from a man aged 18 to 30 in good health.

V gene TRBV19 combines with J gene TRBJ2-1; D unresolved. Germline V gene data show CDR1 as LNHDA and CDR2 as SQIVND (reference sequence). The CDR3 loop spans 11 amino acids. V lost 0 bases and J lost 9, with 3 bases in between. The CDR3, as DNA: TGTGCCAGTAGTATAGACCGTGAGCAGTTCTTC. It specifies CASSIDREQFF.

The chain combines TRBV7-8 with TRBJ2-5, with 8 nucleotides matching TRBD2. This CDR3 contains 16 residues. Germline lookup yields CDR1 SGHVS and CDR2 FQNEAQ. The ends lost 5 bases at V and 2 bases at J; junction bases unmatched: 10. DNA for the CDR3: TGTGCCAGCAGCCCGACACTAGCGGAGTTTCAAGAGACCCAGTACTTC. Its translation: CASSPTLAEFQETQYF.

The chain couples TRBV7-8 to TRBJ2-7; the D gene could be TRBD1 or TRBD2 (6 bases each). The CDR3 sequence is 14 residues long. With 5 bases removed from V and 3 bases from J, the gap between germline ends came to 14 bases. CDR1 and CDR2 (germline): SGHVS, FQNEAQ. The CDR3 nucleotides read TGTGCCAGCAGCCCCCCCGGGGGCGTCTACGAGCAGTACTTC. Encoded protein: CASSPPGGVYEQYF.

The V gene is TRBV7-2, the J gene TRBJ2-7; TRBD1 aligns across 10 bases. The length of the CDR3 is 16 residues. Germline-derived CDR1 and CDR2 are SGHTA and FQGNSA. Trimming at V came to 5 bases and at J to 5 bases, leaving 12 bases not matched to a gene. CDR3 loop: CASSLMTGGLINEQYF. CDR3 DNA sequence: TGTGCCAGCAGCCTCATGACAGGGGGCTTAATAAACGAGCAGTACTTC.

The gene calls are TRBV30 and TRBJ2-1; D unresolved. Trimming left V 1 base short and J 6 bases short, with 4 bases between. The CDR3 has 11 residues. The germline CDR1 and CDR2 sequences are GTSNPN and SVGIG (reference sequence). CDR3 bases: TGTGCCTGGAGTGCCTTCAATGAGCAGTTCTTC. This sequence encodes CAWSAFNEQFF. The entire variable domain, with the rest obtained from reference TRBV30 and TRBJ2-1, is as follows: SQTIHQWPATLVQPVGSPLSLECTVEGTSNPNLYWYRQAAGRGLQLLFYSVGIGQISSEVPQNLSASRPQDRQFILSSKKLLLSDSGFYLCAWSAFNEQFFGPGTRLTVL.

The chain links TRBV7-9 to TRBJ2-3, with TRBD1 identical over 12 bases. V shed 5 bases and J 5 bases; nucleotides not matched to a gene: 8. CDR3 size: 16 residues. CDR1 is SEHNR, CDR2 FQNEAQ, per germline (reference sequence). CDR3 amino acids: CASSARDRGHLDTQYF. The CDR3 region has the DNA TGTGCCAGCAGCGCCCGGGACAGGGGGCACCTAGATACGCAGTATTTT.

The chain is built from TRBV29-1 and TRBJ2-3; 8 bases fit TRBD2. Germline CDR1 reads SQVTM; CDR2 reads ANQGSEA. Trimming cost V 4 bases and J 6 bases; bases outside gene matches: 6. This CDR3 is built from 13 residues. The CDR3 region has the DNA TGCAGCGTTGCCGGGGGGGCTTTGGATACGCAGTATTTT. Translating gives CSVAGGALDTQYF.

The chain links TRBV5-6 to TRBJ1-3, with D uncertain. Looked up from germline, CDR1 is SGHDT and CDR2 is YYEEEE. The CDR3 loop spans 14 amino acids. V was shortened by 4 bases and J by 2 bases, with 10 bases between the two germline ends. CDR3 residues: CASSLQYPGNTIYF. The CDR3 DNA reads TGTGCCAGCAGCCTACAGTACCCTGGAAACACCATATATTTT.

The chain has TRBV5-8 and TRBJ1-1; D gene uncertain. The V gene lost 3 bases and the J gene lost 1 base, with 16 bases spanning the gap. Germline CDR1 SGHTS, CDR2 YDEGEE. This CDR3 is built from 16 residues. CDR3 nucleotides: TGTGCCAGCAGCTCCGACCTACAAATTGAGAACACTGAAGCTTTCTTT. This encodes CASSSDLQIENTEAFF.